A selection of T cell receptor beta chains follows, all from one sample in a study of T cells in tuberculosis. Produced via immunoSEQ multiplex PCR; TCRdb's table is partial and in-frame only. Of 55,000 to 65,000 clones in the sample, 81% were seen once. Sequencing input: CD1b-GMM tetramer-negative cells sorted from PBMCs. The receptors here all came from an adult woman with latent tuberculosis. Both conserved end residues are part of each CDR3. The D gene is left open where the match is weak. The size entry is marked missing in some rows and otherwise reads once, few, many or a size class.

J: TRBJ1-1; V: TRBV6-1; length: 13; D: TRBD1; size: NA; DNA: TGTGCCAGCAGCCGGACAGGGGGCTTGGAAGCTTTCTTT; CDR3: CASSRTGGLEAFF
J: TRBJ2-1; V: TRBV19; length: 16; D: TRBD1; size: NA; DNA: TGTGCCAGTAGTCGTCCGACAGGGGTGGGATACAATGAGCAGTTCTTC; CDR3: CASSRPTGVGYNEQFF
J: TRBJ2-7; V: TRBV11-3; length: 12; D: NA; size: NA; DNA: TGTGCCAGCAGCTTAAAGAGTTACGAGCAGTACTTC; CDR3: CASSLKSYEQYF
J: TRBJ2-7; V: TRBV6-1; length: 13; D: NA; size: NA; DNA: TGTGCCAGCAGTTGGACAGCTCGTTACGAGCAGTACTTC; CDR3: CASSWTARYEQYF
J: TRBJ2-1; V: TRBV5-4; length: 11; D: NA; size: NA; DNA: TGTGCCAGCAGCTCCGGCAATGAGCAGTTCTTC; CDR3: CASSSGNEQFF
J: TRBJ1-3; V: TRBV4-3; length: 16; D: TRBD1; size: NA; DNA: TGCGCCAGCAGCCAAGAACCCAGGGGGTCCGGAAACACCATATATTTT; CDR3: CASSQEPRGSGNTIYF
J: TRBJ2-2; V: TRBV6-4; length: 15; D: TRBD1; size: few; DNA: TGTGCCAGCAAACCAGAGGACAGGGGAGCCGGGGAGCTGTTTTTT; CDR3: CASKPEDRGAGELFF
J: TRBJ2-3; V: TRBV7-9; length: 17; D: TRBD2; size: NA; DNA: TGTGCCAGCAGCCCCCCCCGTAGACTAGCGGCCACAGATACGCAGTATTTT; CDR3: CASSPPRRLAATDTQYF
J: TRBJ1-2; V: TRBV5-1; length: 15; D: TRBD1; size: NA; DNA: TGCGCCAGCAGCGGGGGACAGGGGCGCAACTATGGCTACACCTTC; CDR3: CASSGGQGRNYGYTF
J: TRBJ1-5; V: TRBV19; length: 15; D: TRBD1; size: NA; DNA: TGTGCCAGTAACCTACAGGGGGCAAGCAATCAGCCCCAGCATTTT; CDR3: CASNLQGASNQPQHF
J: TRBJ2-3; V: TRBV2; length: 13; D: NA; size: medium-sized; DNA: TGTGCCAGCAGTGACGGTATTACAGATACGCAGTATTTT; CDR3: CASSDGITDTQYF
J: TRBJ1-3; V: TRBV6-1; length: 16; D: NA; size: NA; DNA: TGTGCCAGCAGTGCCAGGGGTACCCGATCTGGAAACACCATATATTTT; CDR3: CASSARGTRSGNTIYF
J: TRBJ2-1; V: TRBV9; length: 15; D: NA; size: NA; DNA: TGTGCCAGCAGCATTAGTTACAGCTCCTACAATGAGCAGTTCTTC; CDR3: CASSISYSSYNEQFF
J: TRBJ2-1; V: TRBV2; length: 14; D: TRBD2; size: NA; DNA: TGTGCCAGCAGTTGGACTGCCCGGGGGGATGAGCAGTTCTTC; CDR3: CASSWTARGDEQFF
J: TRBJ1-2; V: TRBV6-1; length: 13; D: NA; size: NA; DNA: TGTGCCAGCAGTGAACCAGGGAACTATGGCTACACCTTC; CDR3: CASSEPGNYGYTF
J: TRBJ1-2; V: TRBV5-6; length: 19; D: NA; size: NA; DNA: TGTGCCAGCAGCTTTGGCGAGGTCGGACAGTTACTCACTAACTATGGCTACACCTTC; CDR3: CASSFGEVGQLLTNYGYTF
J: TRBJ2-6; V: TRBV27; length: 18; D: NA; size: NA; DNA: TGTGCCAGCAGTTTTTCCCGGAGGTCCAGCTCTGGGGCCAACGTCCTGACTTTC; CDR3: CASSFSRRSSSGANVLTF
J: TRBJ2-1; V: TRBV7-2; length: 16; D: TRBD2; size: NA; DNA: TGTGCCAGCAGGAGAGAGTCCGGGGGGTTATACAATGAGCAGTTCTTC; CDR3: CASRRESGGLYNEQFF
J: TRBJ2-1; V: TRBV2; length: 14; D: NA; size: NA; DNA: TGTGCCAGTGCTGGGGACTCCGCGGTAAATGAGCAGTTCTTC; CDR3: CASAGDSAVNEQFF
J: TRBJ1-4; V: TRBV28; length: 14; D: TRBD1; size: NA; DNA: TGTGCCAGCAGTCGGACAGGGGCTAATGAAAAACTGTTTTTT; CDR3: CASSRTGANEKLFF
J: TRBJ2-2; V: TRBV19; length: 14; D: NA; size: NA; DNA: TGTGCCAGTAGTATAGAGGGGGGACCCGGGGAGCTGTTTTTT; CDR3: CASSIEGGPGELFF
J: TRBJ1-1; V: TRBV7-3; length: 18; D: NA; size: NA; DNA: TGTGCCAGCAGCCCCCGCGGGACCGCCAGGCGGATGAACACTGAAGCTTTCTTT; CDR3: CASSPRGTARRMNTEAFF
J: TRBJ1-4; V: TRBV2; length: 15; D: NA; size: once; DNA: TGTGCCAGCAGATCACAGGGTCTCTCGAGTGAAAAACTGTTTTTT; CDR3: CASRSQGLSSEKLFF
J: TRBJ1-1; V: TRBV4-1; length: 15; D: NA; size: NA; DNA: TGCGCCAGCAGCCTAGACAGTAACCTGAACACTGAAGCTTTCTTT; CDR3: CASSLDSNLNTEAFF
J: TRBJ1-1; V: TRBV11-2; length: 18; D: TRBD1; size: NA; DNA: TGTGCCAGCAGCCCGCACTGGGACAGGGGTCGGGTGAACACTGAAGCTTTCTTT; CDR3: CASSPHWDRGRVNTEAFF
J: TRBJ2-3; V: TRBV19; length: 13; D: NA; size: few; DNA: TGTGCCAGTAGTATTGAGGCCACAGATACGCAGTATTTT; CDR3: CASSIEATDTQYF
J: TRBJ2-1; V: TRBV5-1; length: 15; D: TRBD2; size: NA; DNA: TGCGCCAGCAGTAAAAGCGGGAGTGGGAACAATGAGCAGTTCTTC; CDR3: CASSKSGSGNNEQFF
J: TRBJ2-3; V: TRBV5-6; length: 16; D: TRBD2; size: NA; DNA: TGTGCCAGCAGCCCCTCGACTAGCGGGGGGCGAAATACGCAGTATTTT; CDR3: CASSPSTSGGRNTQYF
J: TRBJ1-1; V: TRBV27; length: 14; D: NA; size: NA; DNA: TGTGCCAGCAGTTTATACCCCGGGATCACTGAAGCTTTCTTT; CDR3: CASSLYPGITEAFF
J: TRBJ2-6; V: TRBV25-1; length: 14; D: NA; size: once; DNA: TGTGCCAGCAGTGACAGGGCTGGGGCCAACGTCCTGACTTTC; CDR3: CASSDRAGANVLTF
J: TRBJ1-1; V: TRBV9; length: 15; D: NA; size: NA; DNA: TGTGCCAGCAGCCGGGGAAGGCAGGCTTGGACTGAAGCTTTCTTT; CDR3: CASSRGRQAWTEAFF
J: TRBJ2-2; V: TRBV18; length: 15; D: NA; size: NA; DNA: TGTGCCAGCTCAACGGGACATACGAACACCGGGGAGCTGTTTTTT; CDR3: CASSTGHTNTGELFF
J: TRBJ2-7; V: TRBV7-9; length: 13; D: TRBD1; size: NA; DNA: TGTGCCAGCAGCGCCAGGGGGCAGGACGAGCAGTACTTC; CDR3: CASSARGQDEQYF
J: TRBJ2-5; V: TRBV9; length: 13; D: NA; size: once; DNA: TGTGCCAGCAGCCCCAATCCAGGGGAGACCCAGTACTTC; CDR3: CASSPNPGETQYF
J: TRBJ1-1; V: TRBV28; length: 15; D: TRBD1; size: NA; DNA: TGTGCCAGCAGTTCATCCGGGACAGTGAACACTGAAGCTTTCTTT; CDR3: CASSSSGTVNTEAFF
J: TRBJ2-2; V: TRBV5-1; length: 14; D: NA; size: NA; DNA: TGCGCCAGCAGCTTGGTGGGGCGGTCCGGGGAGCTGTTTTTT; CDR3: CASSLVGRSGELFF
J: TRBJ1-3; V: TRBV7-9; length: 16; D: NA; size: once; DNA: TGTGCCAGCAGCTTAGGGGACAAGTACTCTGGAAACACCATATATTTT; CDR3: CASSLGDKYSGNTIYF
J: TRBJ2-2; V: TRBV19; length: 13; D: NA; size: NA; DNA: TGTGCCAGCACCTTAGGTCTAGCCGGGGAGCTGTTTTTT; CDR3: CASTLGLAGELFF
J: TRBJ1-2; V: TRBV28; length: 15; D: TRBD1; size: NA; DNA: TGTGCCAGCAGTTCCACAGGACAGGGGACGCCTGGCTACACCTTC; CDR3: CASSSTGQGTPGYTF
J: TRBJ1-2; V: TRBV5-1; length: 15; D: NA; size: NA; DNA: TGCGCCAGCAGCTTCGGTGGACAGATGTCGGGCGGCTACACCTTC; CDR3: CASSFGGQMSGGYTF
J: TRBJ2-5; V: TRBV10-3; length: 13; D: TRBD1; size: NA; DNA: TGTGCCATCAGTGTGGACAGGGGGGAGACCCAGTACTTC; CDR3: CAISVDRGETQYF
J: TRBJ2-7; V: TRBV28; length: 14; D: NA; size: NA; DNA: TGTGCCAGCAGTTTAGAGAGGAGCTCCTACGAGCAGTACTTC; CDR3: CASSLERSSYEQYF
J: TRBJ1-3; V: TRBV7-9; length: 14; D: NA; size: NA; DNA: TGTGCCAGCAGCCGACCCGGGACAGGAAACACCATATATTTT; CDR3: CASSRPGTGNTIYF